This TCR beta chain derives from a study of blood T cells in healthy people across ages. The CDR3 is 16 amino acids. Germline V CDR1 and CDR2: SGHTA, FQGNSA. The V gene end was trimmed by 1 base and the J gene end by 0 bases; junction bases not matched to a gene: 3. Alongside a J-beta primer mix, a sample-barcoded 5' primer served in a second PCR lasting roughly 7 to 12 cycles. TCRdb processed the 5' RACE reads anew with MiXCR; each CDR3 protein has one entry. The table records about 800,000 distinct CDR3 sequences, 20% to 25% of them present only once. The sample also formed part of further work on T cells of mothers and their children.

This clonotype was sampled from a boy younger than 18 in good health. The sequencing sample was made of blood. The V call is TRBV7-2, the J call TRBJ2-1; 7 nucleotides agree with TRBD2. Written as DNA, the CDR3 is TGTGCCAGCAGCTTAGACGGGGGGAGCTCCTACAATGAGCAGTTCTTC. Its protein is CASSLDGGSSYNEQFF. The full variable domain, with the rest looked up from reference TRBV7-2 and TRBJ2-1, is GAGVSQSPSNKVTEKGKDVELRCDPISGHTALYWYRQSLGQGLEFLIYFQGNSAPDKSGLPSDRFSAERTGGSVSTLTIQRTQQEDSAVYLCASSLDGGSSYNEQFFGPGTRLTVL.